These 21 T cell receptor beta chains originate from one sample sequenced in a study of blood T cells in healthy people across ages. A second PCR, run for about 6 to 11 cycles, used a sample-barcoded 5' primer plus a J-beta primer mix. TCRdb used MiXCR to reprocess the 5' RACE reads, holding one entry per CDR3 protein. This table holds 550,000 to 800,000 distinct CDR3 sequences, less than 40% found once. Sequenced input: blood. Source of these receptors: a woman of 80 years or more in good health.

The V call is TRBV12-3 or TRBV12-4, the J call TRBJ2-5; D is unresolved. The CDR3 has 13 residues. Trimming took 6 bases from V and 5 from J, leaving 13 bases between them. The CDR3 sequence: CASSPNLLETQYF. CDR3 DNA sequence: TGTGCCAGCAGCCCAAACCTCCTCGAGACCCAGTACTTC.

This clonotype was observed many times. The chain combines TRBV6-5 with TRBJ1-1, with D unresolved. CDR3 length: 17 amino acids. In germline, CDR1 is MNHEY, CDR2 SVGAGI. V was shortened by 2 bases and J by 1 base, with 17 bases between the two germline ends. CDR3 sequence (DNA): TGTGCCAGCAGTTACGCCGGGTACCAGCTCTCGAACACTGAAGCTTTCTTT. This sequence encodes CASSYAGYQLSNTEAFF.

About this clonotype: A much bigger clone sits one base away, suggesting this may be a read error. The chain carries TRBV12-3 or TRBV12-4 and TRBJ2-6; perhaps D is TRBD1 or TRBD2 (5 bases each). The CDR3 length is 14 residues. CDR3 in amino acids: CASNREAGANVRTF. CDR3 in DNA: TGTGCCAGCAATCGGGAAGCTGGGGCCAACGTCCGGACTTTC.

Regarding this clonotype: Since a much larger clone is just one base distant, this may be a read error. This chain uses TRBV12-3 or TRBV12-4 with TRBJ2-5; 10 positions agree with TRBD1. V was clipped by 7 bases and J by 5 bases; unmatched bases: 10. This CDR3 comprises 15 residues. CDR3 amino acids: CASKMGTGEVETQYF. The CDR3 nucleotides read TGTGCCAGCAAAATGGGGACAGGGGAGGTGGAGACCCAGTACTTC.

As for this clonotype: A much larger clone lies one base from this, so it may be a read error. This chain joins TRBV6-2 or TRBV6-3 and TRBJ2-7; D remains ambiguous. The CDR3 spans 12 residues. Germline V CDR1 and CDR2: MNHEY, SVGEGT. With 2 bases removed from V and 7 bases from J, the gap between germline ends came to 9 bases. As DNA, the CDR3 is TGTGCCAGCAGTTACGCGTCCAATGAGCAGTACTTC. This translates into CASSYASNEQYF.

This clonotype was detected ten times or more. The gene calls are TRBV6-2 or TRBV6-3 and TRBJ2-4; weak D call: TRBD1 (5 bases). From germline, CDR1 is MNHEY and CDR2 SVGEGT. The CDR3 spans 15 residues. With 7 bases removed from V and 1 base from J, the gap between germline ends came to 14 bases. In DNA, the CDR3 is TGTGCCAGCACCCAGGGCTTTGGGGCCAAAAACATTCAGTACTTC. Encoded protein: CASTQGFGAKNIQYF.

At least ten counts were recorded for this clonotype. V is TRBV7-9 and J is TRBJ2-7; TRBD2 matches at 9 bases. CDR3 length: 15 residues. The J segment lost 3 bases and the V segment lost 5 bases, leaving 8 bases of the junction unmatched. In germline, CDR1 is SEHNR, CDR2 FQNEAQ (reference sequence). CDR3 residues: CASSRRGAGGYEQYF. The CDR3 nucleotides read TGTGCCAGCAGCCGCCGGGGAGCGGGGGGCTACGAGCAGTACTTC.

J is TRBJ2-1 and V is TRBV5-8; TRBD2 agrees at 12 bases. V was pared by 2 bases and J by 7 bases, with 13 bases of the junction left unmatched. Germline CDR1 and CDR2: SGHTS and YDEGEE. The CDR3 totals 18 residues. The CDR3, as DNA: TGTGCCAGCAGCTTTCCTTTAGCTCGACTAGCGGGGGATAATGAGCAGTTCTTC. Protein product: CASSFPLARLAGDNEQFF.

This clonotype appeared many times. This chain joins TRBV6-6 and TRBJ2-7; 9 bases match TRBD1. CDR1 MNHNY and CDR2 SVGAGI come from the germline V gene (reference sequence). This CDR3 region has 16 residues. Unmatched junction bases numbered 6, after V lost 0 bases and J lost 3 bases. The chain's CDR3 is CASSYSGGQGVYEQYF. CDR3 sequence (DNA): TGTGCCAGCAGTTACTCGGGGGGACAGGGAGTCTACGAGCAGTACTTC.

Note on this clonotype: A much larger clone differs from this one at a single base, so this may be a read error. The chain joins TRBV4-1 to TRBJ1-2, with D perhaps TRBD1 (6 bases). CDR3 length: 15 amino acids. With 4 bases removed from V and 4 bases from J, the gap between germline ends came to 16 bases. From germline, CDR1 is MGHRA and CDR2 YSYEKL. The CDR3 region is CASSRTSGASYGYTF. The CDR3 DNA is TGCGCCAGCAGCCGCACCTCGGGGGCAAGCTATGGCTACACCTTC.

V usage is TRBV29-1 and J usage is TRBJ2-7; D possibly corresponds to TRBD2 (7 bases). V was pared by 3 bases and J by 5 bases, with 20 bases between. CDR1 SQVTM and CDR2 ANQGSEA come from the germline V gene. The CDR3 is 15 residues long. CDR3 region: CSVDLSAQGRDEQYF. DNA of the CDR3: TGCAGCGTTGACCTCAGTGCTCAGGGGAGGGACGAGCAGTACTTC.

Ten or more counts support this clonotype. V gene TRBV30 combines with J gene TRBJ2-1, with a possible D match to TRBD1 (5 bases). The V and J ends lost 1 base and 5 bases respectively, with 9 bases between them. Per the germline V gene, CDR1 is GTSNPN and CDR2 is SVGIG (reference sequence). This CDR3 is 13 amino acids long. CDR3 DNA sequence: TGTGCCTGGAGTGGGTCCAGGGACAATGAGCAGTTCTTC. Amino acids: CAWSGSRDNEQFF. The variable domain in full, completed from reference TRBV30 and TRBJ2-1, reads SQTIHQWPATLVQPVGSPLSLECTVEGTSNPNLYWYRQAAGRGLQLLFYSVGIGQISSEVPQNLSASRPQDRQFILSSKKLLLSDSGFYLCAWSGSRDNEQFFGPGTRLTVL.

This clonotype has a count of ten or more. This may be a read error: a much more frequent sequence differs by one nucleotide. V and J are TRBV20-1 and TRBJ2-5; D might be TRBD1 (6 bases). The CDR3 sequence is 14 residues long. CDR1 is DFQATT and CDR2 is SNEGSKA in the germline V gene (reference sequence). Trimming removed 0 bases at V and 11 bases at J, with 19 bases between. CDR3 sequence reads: CSARDMARGDEQYF. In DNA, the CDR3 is TGCAGTGCTAGAGACATGGCCAGGGGCGATGAGCAGTACTTC.

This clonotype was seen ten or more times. The CDR3 nucleotides read TGTGCCATCACCGGGGGACTGGACTACGAGCAGTACTTC. Amino acids: CAITGGLDYEQYF. The rearrangement joins TRBV10-3 to TRBJ2-7; possible D gene TRBD2, 6 bases. The V gene lost 7 bases and the J gene lost 3 bases, with 13 bases spanning the gap. There are 13 residues in the CDR3. The germline CDR1 and CDR2 sequences are ENHRY and SYGVKD.

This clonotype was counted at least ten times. CDR3 sequence: CASSGTGGGQPQHF. The CDR3 DNA reads as TGTGCCAGCAGCGGGACAGGGGGCGGTCAGCCCCAGCATTTT. The rearrangement links TRBV12-3 or TRBV12-4 to TRBJ1-5; 12 bases match TRBD1. V gave up 6 bases and J gave up 6 bases; unmatched junction bases: 3. This CDR3 is 14 amino acids long.

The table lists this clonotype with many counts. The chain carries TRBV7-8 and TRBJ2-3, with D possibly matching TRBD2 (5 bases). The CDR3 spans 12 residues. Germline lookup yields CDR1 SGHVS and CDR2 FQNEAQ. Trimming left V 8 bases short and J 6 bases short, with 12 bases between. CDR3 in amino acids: CASRTSADTQYF. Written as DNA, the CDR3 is TGTGCCAGCCGGACTTCCGCTGATACGCAGTATTTT.

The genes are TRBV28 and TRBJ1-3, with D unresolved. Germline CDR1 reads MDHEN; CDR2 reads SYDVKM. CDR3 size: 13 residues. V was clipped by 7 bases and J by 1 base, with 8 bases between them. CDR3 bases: TGTGCCAGCAAGAAAGGATCTGGAAACACCATATATTTT. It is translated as CASKKGSGNTIYF.

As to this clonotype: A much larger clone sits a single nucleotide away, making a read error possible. The CDR3, as DNA: TGTGCCAGCAGCCCGCAGGCCAACAATGGGCAGTTCTTC. Translation gives CASSPQANNGQFF. This chain links TRBV7-2 with TRBJ2-1; D gene ambiguous. This CDR3 has 13 residues. Germline values: CDR1 SGHTA, CDR2 FQGNSA.

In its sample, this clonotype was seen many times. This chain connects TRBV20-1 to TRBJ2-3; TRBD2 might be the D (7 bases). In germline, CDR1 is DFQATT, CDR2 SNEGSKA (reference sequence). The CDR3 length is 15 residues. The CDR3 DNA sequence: TGCAGCATCCGGGGGGCGAAAGGTTTTACAGATACGCAGTATTTT. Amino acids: CSIRGAKGFTDTQYF.

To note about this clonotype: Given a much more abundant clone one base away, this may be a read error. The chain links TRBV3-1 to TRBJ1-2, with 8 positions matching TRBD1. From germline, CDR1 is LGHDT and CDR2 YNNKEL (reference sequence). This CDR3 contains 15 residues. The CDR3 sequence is CASSPSGQANCGYTF. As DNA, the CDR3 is TGTGCCAGCAGCCCATCGGGACAGGCGAACTGTGGCTACACCTTC.

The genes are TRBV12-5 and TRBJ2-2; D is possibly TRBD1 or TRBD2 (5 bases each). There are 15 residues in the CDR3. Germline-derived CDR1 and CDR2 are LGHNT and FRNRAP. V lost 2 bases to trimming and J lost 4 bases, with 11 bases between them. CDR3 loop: CASGLTGATTGELFF. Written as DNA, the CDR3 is TGTGCTAGTGGTTTGACCGGGGCGACCACCGGGGAGCTGTTTTTT.